The clone carrying this T cell receptor (beta chain) was counted a few times. TCRdb redid the calling of the RT-PCR reads with MiXCR, one entry per CDR3 protein. The repertoire holds approximately 720,000 distinct CDR3 sequences, about 14% seen once, with about 3.6% in the top ten. Germline V gene data show CDR1 as DFQATT and CDR2 as SNEGSKA (reference sequence). Between the trimmed V and J ends, which lost 4 bases and 4 bases, there was a span of 22 bases. There are 16 residues in the CDR3. The gene calls are TRBV20-1 and TRBJ1-2; D is possibly TRBD1 (5 bases). This TCR was sampled from a female donor in good health, serving as a healthy control. Sequenced sample: memory CD4+ T cells from blood. The CDR3 reads CSANSGFPMGSYGYTF. The DNA for the CDR3 is TGCAGTGCTAATTCAGGGTTTCCGATGGGGTCCTATGGCTACACCTTC.